This T cell receptor beta chain was captured by sequencing in a study of blood T cell repertoires in COVID-19. Study at large: COVID-19 samples, acute and convalescent, were from the United States, Italy and Spain.

TCRdb keeps only in-frame clones here, not all; method: immunoSEQ multiplex PCR. The sample carries roughly 140,000 clones, about four fifths recorded once. The ends lost 1 base at V and 4 bases at J; junction bases unmatched: 2. The germline V gene encodes CDR1 SEHNR and CDR2 FQNEAQ (reference sequence). The CDR3 extends over 14 amino acids. The TCR was taken from a man between 60 and 75 years old with acute or convalescent COVID-19. The J gene is TRBJ1-2, the V gene TRBV7-9, with TRBD1 matching over 8 bases. The material sequenced was peripheral blood. Here the CDR3 DNA reads TGTGCCAGCAGCTTAGGACAGGGGAGCTATGGCTACACCTTC. This codes for CASSLGQGSYGYTF.